This T cell receptor (beta chain) originates from a study of blood T cell repertoires in COVID-19. Overall study: Specimens from acute and convalescent COVID-19 originated in the United States, Italy and Spain. Sources were T cells, B-cell-depleted T cells, or PBMCs; the material itself was cDNA or gDNA.

In the original workflow: Reference gene primer amplification in the assay estimated nucleated cell counts. Clones were sequenced by immunoSEQ multiplex PCR, and TCRdb holds only the in-frame ones, with some missing. V, J and clone size reflect that table, while D and trimming were determined from the DNA. The sample carries tens of thousands of clones, roughly four fifths recorded once. This receptor was obtained from a human donor in a cohort sampled during active COVID-19. Sequenced material: peripheral blood.

The CDR3 reads CASSVREQPDNEQFF. CDR3 sequence (DNA): TGTGCCAGCAGCGTAAGGGAGCAGCCAGACAATGAGCAGTTCTTC. This sequence joins TRBV9 and TRBJ2-1; TRBD2 might be the D (5 bases). The length of the CDR3 is 15 residues. V shed 1 base and J shed 5 bases, with 13 bases lying between them. Germline V gene sequence: CDR1 SGDLS, CDR2 YYNGEE.